A selection of T cell receptor beta chains follows, all from one sample in a study of shared clonotypes between healthy human individuals. Repertoires were generated with immunoSEQ multiplex PCR, while TCRdb's copy carries only in-frame clones and drops some. The sample shows around 2.1 million clones, around 93% of them seen only once. Sequencing input: naive CD8+ T cells from PBMCs. The receptors shown here come from a man aged 18-30 years in good health. Some clones in this sample may be carry-over from other donors' samples. Each CDR3 is given with its conserved first and last residue.

j_call,v_call,cdr3_aa
TRBJ2-7,TRBV27,CASSYSSSYEQYF
TRBJ1-4,TRBV4-1,CASSQDAGTVLNEKLFF
TRBJ2-1,TRBV28,CASSLSPSGSNTYNEQFF
TRBJ2-1,TRBV7-9,CASSLALAIIGLYNEQFF
TRBJ1-1,TRBV30,CAWSVTVNTEAFF
TRBJ2-2,TRBV28,CASLGLDRPNTGELFF
TRBJ2-5,TRBV20-1,CSARVLPGQYF
TRBJ1-4,TRBV10-2,CASSERYRGSEKLFF
TRBJ2-7,TRBV28,CAIAGGTYEQYF
TRBJ1-5,TRBV19,CASTEIAGFNSNQPQHF
TRBJ1-5,TRBV18,CASSPSTGALHQPQHF
TRBJ2-1,TRBV6-6,CASSSGVNEQFF
TRBJ2-3,TRBV14,CASSQGGATQYF
TRBJ1-1,TRBV11-3,CASSLAVGTEAFF
TRBJ1-4,TRBV27,CASSYVGAGAKKLFF
TRBJ2-2,TRBV27,CASSSGRPLLFANTGELFF
TRBJ2-6,TRBV7-3,CASSLGGANVLTF
TRBJ2-1,TRBV9,CASSAGAGGLYNEQFF
TRBJ2-7,TRBV9,CASSVGGYDYEQYF
TRBJ2-7,TRBV5-5,CASSYRKGAYEQYF
TRBJ2-5,TRBV5-4,CASSSAGWETQYF
TRBJ2-7,TRBV7-7,CASSPDRGGYEQYF
TRBJ1-1,TRBV19,CASSVRGMNTEAFF
TRBJ2-7,TRBV7-8,CASSQTRQEQYF
TRBJ2-5,TRBV27,CASSTETTYQETQYF
TRBJ2-5,TRBV28,CASRHTAGAGPETQYF
TRBJ2-1,TRBV5-8,CASTGLLFEQFF
TRBJ2-2,TRBV27,CASSLHRVGTGELFF
TRBJ1-5,TRBV7-8,CASSLDRQKISNQPQHF
TRBJ1-1,TRBV7-9,CASSLGTGGEGTEAFF
TRBJ2-1,TRBV27,CASSRTENEQFF
TRBJ2-5,TRBV10-1,CASSRDQETQYF
TRBJ2-7,TRBV30,CAWRSGFEQYF
TRBJ1-1,TRBV18,CASSPGRNTEAFF
TRBJ2-7,TRBV29-1,CSVEDIGRGTSFHEQYF
TRBJ2-7,TRBV10-3,CAISPGAYEQYF
TRBJ2-4,TRBV30,CAWSAGIARDIQYF
TRBJ1-5,TRBV30,CAWSENRNQPQHF
TRBJ1-2,TRBV5-1,CASSLGSSTTGYTF
TRBJ2-2,TRBV7-9,CASSLSGAANTGELFF
TRBJ1-1,TRBV7-9,CASSLFADTEAFF
TRBJ1-1,TRBV10-3,CAISESFELQVGAFF
TRBJ1-4,TRBV4-1,CASSQDRGQGETNEKLFF
TRBJ2-3,TRBV6-1,CASKDWTFSTDTQYF
TRBJ2-7,TRBV10-3,CASSEGDYEQYF
TRBJ2-1,TRBV5-1,CASSPTGDLYNEQFF
TRBJ2-2,TRBV7-9,CASSPPGELFF
TRBJ2-7,TRBV27,CASSPRDWPYEQYF
TRBJ2-1,TRBV5-1,CASSLLGVRNEQFF
TRBJ2-1,TRBV5-1,CASTVPGRNNEQFF